These 28 T cell receptor beta chains originate from one sample sequenced in a study of cytomegalovirus exposure and HLA in healthy donors. The assay was immunoSEQ multiplex PCR, and TCRdb's table has in-frame clones only and misses some. The sample includes over 150,000 clones, 95% to 96% of them seen just once. Sequenced: PBMCs. All receptors derive from a woman aged 18 to 35 in good health and CMV-seronegative.

This clone was seen only once. The chain uses TRBV19 and TRBJ2-2; 9 bases map to TRBD1. The CDR3 is made up of 18 amino acids. In germline, CDR1 is LNHDA, CDR2 SQIVND (reference sequence). With 4 bases clipped from V and 4 bases from J, the junction kept 13 bases outside the gene matches. The CDR3 region has the DNA TGTGCCAGTAGTAAGATACTCCCGGGACAGGGTATCACCGGGGAGCTGTTTTTT. Protein: CASSKILPGQGITGELFF. Full variable domain (rest looked up from reference TRBV19 and TRBJ2-2): DGGITQSPKYLFRKEGQNVTLSCEQNLNHDAMYWYRQDPGQGLRLIYYSQIVNDFQKGDIAEGYSVSREKKESFPLTVTSAQKNPTAFYLCASSKILPGQGITGELFFGEGSRLTVL.

The gene calls are TRBV6-5 and TRBJ2-3; D unresolved. Germline CDR1 is MNHEY and CDR2 is SVGAGI. The CDR3 extends over 15 amino acids. Trimming cost V 0 bases and J 5 bases, with 12 bases left between them. CDR3 amino acids: CASSYSKPTVDTQYF. CDR3 in DNA: TGTGCCAGCAGTTACTCTAAGCCTACCGTAGATACGCAGTATTTT.

V usage is TRBV19 and J usage is TRBJ2-3, with 11 nucleotides matching TRBD2. Trimming removed 3 bases from V and 0 bases from J; junction bases left unmatched: 8. This CDR3 comprises 18 residues. Germline loops: CDR1 LNHDA, CDR2 SQIVND (reference sequence). This chain's CDR3 is CASSIIAGGLLSTDTQYF. In DNA form, the CDR3 reads TGTGCCAGTAGTATCATAGCGGGGGGGCTACTGAGCACAGATACGCAGTATTTT.

A remark on this clone: The same CDR3 is also encoded by other DNA sequences in this sample. The rearrangement uses TRBV19 and TRBJ1-2, with D possibly being TRBD1 (6 bases). The CDR3 has 12 amino acids. Trimming left V 5 bases short and J 5 bases short, with 9 bases between. Germline CDR1 and CDR2: LNHDA and SQIVND (reference sequence). CDR3 sequence: CASSVTGYGYTF. CDR3 sequence (DNA): TGTGCCAGTAGTGTGACAGGTTATGGCTACACCTTC. Based on the CDR3 plus reference TRBV19 and TRBJ1-2, the full variable domain is DGGITQSPKYLFRKEGQNVTLSCEQNLNHDAMYWYRQDPGQGLRLIYYSQIVNDFQKGDIAEGYSVSREKKESFPLTVTSAQKNPTAFYLCASSVTGYGYTFGSGTRLTVV.

The V gene is TRBV7-2, the J gene TRBJ2-7; unclear D gene. The CDR3 has 13 residues. The germline gives CDR1 SGHTA, CDR2 FQGNSA. V was cut by 5 bases and J by 4 bases, with 12 bases left in between. The CDR3 spells CASSPPPGYEQYF. The CDR3 region has the DNA TGTGCCAGCAGCCCCCCCCCGGGTTACGAGCAGTACTTC.

This chain uses TRBV5-1 with TRBJ2-1; TRBD2 is a possible D gene (5 bases). The germline CDR1 and CDR2 sequences are SGHRS and YFSETQ. The CDR3 covers 13 residues. Trimming took off 4 bases at V and 6 bases at J, with 11 bases between the two ends. Here the CDR3 DNA reads TGCGCCAGCAGCACTAGGATCGCCAATGAGCAGTTCTTC. Its translation is CASSTRIANEQFF.

V and J are TRBV6-1 and TRBJ2-7; TRBD1 aligns across 8 bases. The germline CDR1 and CDR2 sequences are MNHNS and SASEGT. J was trimmed by 3 bases and V by 5 bases; bases with no gene match: 9. The CDR3 contains 15 residues. The CDR3 DNA is TGTGCCAGCAGTTCGGACAGGGTCCTAAACTACGAGCAGTACTTC. It translates to CASSSDRVLNYEQYF.

The chain has TRBV6-5 and TRBJ1-6; D is unresolved. This CDR3 comprises 12 residues. The V end lost 8 bases, the J end lost 9 bases, and 11 bases lay between the germline ends. Germline loops: CDR1 MNHEY, CDR2 SVGAGI. CDR3 bases: TGTGCCAGCTCCGGTGTCCGTTCACCCCTCCACTTT. Translation: CASSGVRSPLHF.

The CDR3 loop is CASSLDSRLAGLVRETQYF. The DNA for the CDR3 is TGTGCCAGCAGCTTAGATTCGAGATTAGCGGGGCTGGTGAGGGAGACCCAGTACTTC. This chain links TRBV7-8 with TRBJ2-5, with TRBD2 identical over 8 bases. This CDR3 spans 19 amino acids. V was pared by 1 base and J by 5 bases, with 18 bases of the junction left unmatched. Germline loops: CDR1 SGHVS, CDR2 FQNEAQ.

This chain joins TRBV15 and TRBJ1-2; 7 nucleotides align to TRBD1. The CDR3 loop spans 17 amino acids. Germline V CDR1 and CDR2: LNHNV, YYDKDF (reference sequence). V trimming: 1 base; J trimming: 6 bases; junction bases outside the gene matches: 14. CDR3 DNA: TGTGCCACCAGCAGAGCGGGGGCCAGGGGGACGGTGGATGGCTACACCTTC. It codes for CATSRAGARGTVDGYTF. Full variable domain (rest looked up from reference TRBV15 and TRBJ1-2): DAMVIQNPRYQVTQFGKPVTLSCSQTLNHNVMYWYQQKSSQAPKLLFHYYDKDFNNEADTPDNFQSRRPNTSFCFLDIRSPGLGDTAMYLCATSRAGARGTVDGYTFGSGTRLTVV.

The chain uses TRBV5-4 and TRBJ1-1; D possibly corresponds to TRBD1 (5 bases). This CDR3 has 12 amino acids. Germline lookup yields CDR1 SGHNT and CDR2 YYREEE (reference sequence). Trimming pared 7 bases from V and 5 bases from J, leaving 12 bases between. The CDR3 reads CASGGGNTEAFF. Here the CDR3 DNA reads TGTGCCAGCGGTGGGGGGAATACTGAAGCTTTCTTT.

The chain is built from TRBV28 and TRBJ1-5; no definite D call. Germline CDR1 and CDR2: MDHEN and SYDVKM. CDR3 length: 15 amino acids. V lost 8 bases, J lost 2 bases, and 16 bases lay in between. CDR3 coding DNA: TGTGCCAGCTCCCTTGCGGTAGAAGGCAATCAGCCCCAGCATTTT. This sequence encodes CASSLAVEGNQPQHF.

The chain recombines TRBV11-1 with TRBJ1-1, with D hard to call. CDR1 and CDR2 from the germline V gene are SGHAT and FQDESV (reference sequence). The CDR3 has 14 residues. The V end was cut by 5 bases, the J end by 0 bases, with 10 bases between. The CDR3 DNA sequence: TGTGCCAGCAGCCACACAGATATGAACACTGAAGCTTTCTTT. Encoded protein: CASSHTDMNTEAFF.

The gene calls are TRBV6-5 and TRBJ2-3; the D is unclear. The V and J ends lost 2 bases and 5 bases respectively, with 2 bases between them. Germline V CDR1 and CDR2: MNHEY, SVGAGI. The CDR3 has 11 amino acids. The CDR3 DNA is TGTGCCAGCAGTTACCTAGATACGCAGTATTTT. Amino acids: CASSYLDTQYF.

The chain recombines TRBV10-1 with TRBJ2-1; the match to TRBD2 covers 12 bases. With 1 base clipped from V and 0 bases from J, the junction kept 7 bases outside the gene matches. Per the germline V gene, CDR1 is WNHNN and CDR2 is SYGVQD (reference sequence). The CDR3 has 19 residues. CDR3 region: CASSEYLAGGQSSYNEQFF. DNA for the CDR3: TGCGCCAGCAGTGAGTATCTAGCGGGGGGGCAGAGCTCCTACAATGAGCAGTTCTTC.

This clone was recorded only once. This rearrangement joins TRBV11-3 to TRBJ2-1; 10 positions match TRBD1. The CDR3 is 16 residues long. Trimming took 1 base from V and 7 from J; bases not matched to a gene: 7. Looked up from germline, CDR1 is SGHNT and CDR2 is YENEEA. CDR3: CASSLGLGQGGNEQFF. CDR3 DNA sequence: TGTGCCAGCAGCTTAGGGCTAGGACAGGGGGGGAATGAGCAGTTCTTC.

The chain is built from TRBV29-1 and TRBJ1-5, with a tentative D call TRBD1 (5 bases). The CDR3 loop spans 20 amino acids. The V gene's germline CDR1 is SQVTM and CDR2 ANQGSEA. Trimming pared 7 bases from V and 2 bases from J, leaving 33 bases between. CDR3 protein: CSGGPKFFTEQTGGNQPQHF. Written as DNA, the CDR3 is TGCAGCGGTGGGCCGAAATTCTTTACCGAGCAAACAGGAGGCAATCAGCCCCAGCATTTT. Full variable domain (remainder filled in from reference TRBV29-1 and TRBJ1-5): SAVISQKPSRDICQRGTSLTIQCQVDSQVTMMFWYRQQPGQSLTLIATANQGSEATYESGFVIDKFPISRPNLTFSTLTVSNMSPEDSSIYLCSGGPKFFTEQTGGNQPQHFGDGTRLSIL.

The chain joins TRBV6-1 to TRBJ2-2; D may be TRBD2 (5 bases). The CDR3 sequence is 13 residues long. V was cut by 1 base and J by 6 bases, with 6 bases left in between. Germline CDR1 MNHNS, CDR2 SASEGT. CDR3: CASSEVRAGELFF. The DNA for the CDR3 is TGTGCCAGCAGTGAAGTGAGGGCCGGGGAGCTGTTTTTT.

This clone was observed a few times. Other DNA sequences from this sample encode an identical CDR3 as well. The chain's CDR3 is CASSLGQGAYGYTF. The CDR3, as DNA: TGTGCCAGCAGCTTAGGACAGGGAGCCTATGGCTACACCTTC. The chain recombines TRBV7-8 with TRBJ1-2, with 7 nucleotides matching TRBD1. The CDR3 extends over 14 amino acids. The V and J ends lost 1 base and 4 bases, in that order; junction bases with no gene match: 3. The germline V gene encodes CDR1 SGHVS and CDR2 FQNEAQ.

The V and J genes are TRBV4-1 and TRBJ2-5, with D perhaps matching TRBD1 (6 bases). Trimming cost V 4 bases and J 2 bases, with 11 bases left between them. Germline V CDR1 and CDR2: MGHRA, YSYEKL. The CDR3 covers 14 residues. The DNA of the CDR3 is TGCGCCAGCAGCCCTTCGAGGGGGCAAGAGACCCAGTACTTC. This translates into CASSPSRGQETQYF.

This clone has just one count. The chain carries TRBV7-2 and TRBJ2-2; 7 positions match TRBD1. The CDR3 length is 15 residues. CDR1 is SGHTA and CDR2 is FQGNSA in the germline V gene. Germline trimming cut 6 bases from V and 4 bases from J; bases unmatched to any gene: 8. For the CDR3, the DNA is TGTGCCAGCAGTCTAACAGGGGAACCCACCGGGGAGCTGTTTTTT. Its translation is CASSLTGEPTGELFF.

The rearrangement uses TRBV6-6 and TRBJ1-4; a weak D match, TRBD1 (5 bases). The CDR3 loop spans 13 amino acids. The germline V and J ends were trimmed by 8 bases and 3 bases, with 10 bases remaining between them. Germline V gene lookup returns CDR1 MNHNY and CDR2 SVGAGI (reference sequence). The CDR3 DNA follows: TGTGCCAGCTTCGGGGGGTCTAATGAAAAACTGTTTTTT. As protein: CASFGGSNEKLFF.

The rearrangement links TRBV7-3 to TRBJ2-1, with 9 bases fitting TRBD1. The CDR3 extends over 16 amino acids. With 0 bases clipped from V and 6 bases from J, the junction kept 6 bases outside the gene matches. CDR1 is SGHTA and CDR2 is FQGTGA in the germline V gene. CDR3: CASSLTGQGRFNEQFF. The DNA for the CDR3 is TGTGCCAGCAGCTTAACGGGACAGGGAAGGTTCAATGAGCAGTTCTTC.

The rearrangement uses TRBV5-6 and TRBJ2-7; no reliable D call. This CDR3 spans 13 amino acids. With 0 bases removed from V and 1 base from J, the gap between germline ends came to 5 bases. CDR1 is SGHDT, CDR2 YYEEEE, per germline. The CDR3 sequence: CASSLEQSYEQYF. CDR3 DNA: TGTGCCAGCAGCTTGGAACAGTCCTACGAGCAGTACTTC.

J is TRBJ1-5 and V is TRBV29-1; D perhaps matches TRBD1 (5 bases). Trimming removed 4 bases at V and 5 bases at J, with 12 bases between. The CDR3 length is 13 residues. In germline, CDR1 is SQVTM, CDR2 ANQGSEA. The CDR3 coding sequence is TGCAGCGTTGTTCAGGGAGGGGATCAGCCCCAGCATTTT. It is translated as CSVVQGGDQPQHF.

The sample holds one count of this clone. V is TRBV5-6 and J is TRBJ1-6; D gene unclear. This CDR3 contains 13 residues. Germline loops: CDR1 SGHDT, CDR2 YYEEEE. V was cut by 3 bases and J by 9 bases, with 10 bases left in between. Here the CDR3 DNA reads TGTGCCAGCAGCTCGGGGTGGGGTTCACCCCTCCACTTT. This encodes CASSSGWGSPLHF. The entire variable domain, with the rest obtained from reference TRBV5-6 and TRBJ1-6, is as follows: DAGVTQSPTHLIKTRGQQVTLRCSPKSGHDTVSWYQQALGQGPQFIFQYYEEEERQRGNFPDRFSGHQFPNYSSELNVNALLLGDSALYLCASSSGWGSPLHFGNGTRLTVT.

This clone was counted a single time. The chain has TRBV7-2 and TRBJ2-1; 13 nucleotides align to TRBD2. The CDR3 spans 15 residues. The trim removed 4 bases at V and 4 bases at J, leaving 1 base unmatched. Germline-derived CDR1 and CDR2 are SGHTA and FQGNSA. The DNA for the CDR3 is TGTGCCAGCAGCTCGGGACTAGCGGGATACAATGAGCAGTTCTTC. This translates into CASSSGLAGYNEQFF.

The J gene is TRBJ2-7, the V gene TRBV2; 8 bases line up with TRBD1. V lost 2 bases and J lost 3; bases outside the gene matches: 15. From germline, CDR1 is SNHLY and CDR2 FYNNEI. This CDR3 is built from 18 residues. The CDR3 here is CASSEYPSTGVQSYEQYF. CDR3 in DNA: TGTGCCAGCAGTGAATACCCCTCGACAGGGGTACAAAGCTACGAGCAGTACTTC.